The clone carrying this T cell receptor (beta chain) was observed at least ten times. What it binds is not known. This CDR3 spans 13 amino acids. V was pared by 7 bases and J by 3 bases, with 13 bases between. Germline CDR1 reads SNHLY; CDR2 reads FYNNEI. The data stem from a study of identical twins. MiXCR, run by TCRdb on the 5' RACE reads, gives a single entry per CDR3 protein. The sample consists of about 210,000 distinct CDR3 sequences, roughly 10% of them appearing once. Overall study results and limits: Memory repertoires lacked the insertion deficit that abundant cord blood beta clonotypes showed.

This sequence was found in a young woman in good health. The specimen was memory (CD45RO+) T cells sorted from blood. The rearrangement joins TRBV2 to TRBJ2-7; the D gene is possibly TRBD2 (6 bases). This CDR3 is CASNLARLYEQYF. Written as DNA, the CDR3 is TGTGCCAGCAATCTAGCGCGGCTCTACGAGCAGTACTTC.